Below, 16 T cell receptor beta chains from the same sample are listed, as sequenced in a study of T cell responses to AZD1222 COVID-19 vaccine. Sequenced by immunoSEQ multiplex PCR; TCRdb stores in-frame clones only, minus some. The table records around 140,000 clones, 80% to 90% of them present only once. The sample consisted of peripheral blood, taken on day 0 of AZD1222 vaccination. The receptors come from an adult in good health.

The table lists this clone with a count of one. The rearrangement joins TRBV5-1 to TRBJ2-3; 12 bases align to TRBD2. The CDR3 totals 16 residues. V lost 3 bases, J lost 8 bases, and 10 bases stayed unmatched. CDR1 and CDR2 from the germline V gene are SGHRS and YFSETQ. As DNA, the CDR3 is TGCGCCAGCAGCTCTAACCCTAGCGGGGGGGCCTCTACGCAGTATTTT. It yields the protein CASSSNPSGGASTQYF.

The CDR3 loop is CASSEAGGLFYEQFF. The CDR3 DNA sequence: TGCGCCAGCAGCGAAGCGGGGGGGCTTTTCTATGAGCAGTTCTTC. This chain joins TRBV5-1 and TRBJ2-1, with 10 nucleotides matching TRBD2. The germline gives CDR1 SGHRS, CDR2 YFSETQ. Trimming at V came to 4 bases and at J to 8 bases, leaving 9 bases not matched to a gene. This CDR3 is built from 15 residues.

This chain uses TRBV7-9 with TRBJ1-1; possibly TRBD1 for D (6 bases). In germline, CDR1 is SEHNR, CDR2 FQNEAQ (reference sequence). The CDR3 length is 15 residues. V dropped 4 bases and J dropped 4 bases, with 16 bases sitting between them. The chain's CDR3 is CASSWGQGFGTEAFF. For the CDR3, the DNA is TGTGCCAGCAGCTGGGGGCAGGGGTTTGGCACTGAAGCTTTCTTT. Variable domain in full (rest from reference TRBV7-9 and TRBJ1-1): DTGVSQNPRHKITKRGQNVTFRCDPISEHNRLYWYRQTLGQGPEFLTYFQNEAQLEKSRLLSDRFSAERPKGSFSTLEIQRTEQGDSAMYLCASSWGQGFGTEAFFGQGTRLTVV.

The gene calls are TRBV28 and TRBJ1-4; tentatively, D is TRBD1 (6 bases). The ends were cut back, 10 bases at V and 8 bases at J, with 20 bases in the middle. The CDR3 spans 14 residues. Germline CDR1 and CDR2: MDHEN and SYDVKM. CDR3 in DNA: TGTGCCACCGCCGGGGGGCAGAGTCGCGAAAAACTGTTTTTT. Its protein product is CATAGGQSREKLFF. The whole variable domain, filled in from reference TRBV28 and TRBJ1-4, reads DVKVTQSSRYLVKRTGEKVFLECVQDMDHENMFWYRQDPGLGLRLIYFSYDVKMKEKGDIPEGYSVSREKKERFSLILESASTNQTSMYLCATAGGQSREKLFFGSGTQLSVL.

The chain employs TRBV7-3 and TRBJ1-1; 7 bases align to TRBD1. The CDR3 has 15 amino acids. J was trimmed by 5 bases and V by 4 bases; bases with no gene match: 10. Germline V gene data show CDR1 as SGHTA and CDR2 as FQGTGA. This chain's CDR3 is CASSSTTGMGTEAFF. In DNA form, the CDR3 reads TGTGCCAGCAGCTCCACGACAGGGATGGGTACTGAAGCTTTCTTT. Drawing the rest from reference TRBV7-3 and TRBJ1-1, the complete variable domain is GAGVSQTPSNKVTEKGKYVELRCDPISGHTALYWYRQSLGQGPEFLIYFQGTGAADDSGLPNDRFFAVRPEGSVSTLKIQRTERGDSAVYLCASSSTTGMGTEAFFGQGTRLTVV.

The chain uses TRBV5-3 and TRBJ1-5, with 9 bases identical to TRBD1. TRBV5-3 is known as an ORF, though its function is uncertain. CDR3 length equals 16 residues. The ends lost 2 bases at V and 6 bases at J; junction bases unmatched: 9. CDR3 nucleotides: TGTGCCAGAAGCTTCCCGGGACAGGGAGACGCTCAGCCCCAGCATTTT. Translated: CARSFPGQGDAQPQHF.

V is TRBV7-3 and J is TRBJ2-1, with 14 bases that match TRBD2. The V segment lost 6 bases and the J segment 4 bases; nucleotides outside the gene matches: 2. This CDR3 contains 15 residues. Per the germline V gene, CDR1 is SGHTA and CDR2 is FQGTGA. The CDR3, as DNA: TGTGCCAGCAGGGGACTAGCGGGGGTGTACAATGAGCAGTTCTTC. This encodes CASRGLAGVYNEQFF.

The CDR3 spells CASSPASRGHSNYGYTF. The CDR3 DNA follows: TGTGCCAGCAGCCCAGCTAGCAGGGGCCACTCCAACTATGGCTACACCTTC. The chain carries TRBV3-1 (or the pseudogene TRBV3-2) and TRBJ1-2; the D gene is possibly TRBD1 (6 bases). V lost 4 bases, J lost 2 bases, and 20 bases lay in between. CDR1 and CDR2 (germline): LGHDT, YNNKEL (reference sequence). CDR3 size: 17 residues.

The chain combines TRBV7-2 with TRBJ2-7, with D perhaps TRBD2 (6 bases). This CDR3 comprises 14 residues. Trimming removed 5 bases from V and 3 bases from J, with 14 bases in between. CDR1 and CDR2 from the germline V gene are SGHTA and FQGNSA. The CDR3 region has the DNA TGTGCCAGCAGCCGGGACTGGGCGATCTACGAGCAGTACTTC. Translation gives CASSRDWAIYEQYF. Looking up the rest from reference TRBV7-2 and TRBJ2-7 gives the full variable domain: GAGVSQSPSNKVTEKGKDVELRCDPISGHTALYWYRQSLGQGLEFLIYFQGNSAPDKSGLPSDRFSAERTGGSVSTLTIQRTQQEDSAVYLCASSRDWAIYEQYFGPGTRLTVT.

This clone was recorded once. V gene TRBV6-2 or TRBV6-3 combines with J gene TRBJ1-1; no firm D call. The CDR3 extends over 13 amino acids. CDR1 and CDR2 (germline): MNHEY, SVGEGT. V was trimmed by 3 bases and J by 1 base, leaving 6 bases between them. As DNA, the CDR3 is TGTGCCAGCAGTTATAGTACGAACACTGAAGCTTTCTTT. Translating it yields CASSYSTNTEAFF.

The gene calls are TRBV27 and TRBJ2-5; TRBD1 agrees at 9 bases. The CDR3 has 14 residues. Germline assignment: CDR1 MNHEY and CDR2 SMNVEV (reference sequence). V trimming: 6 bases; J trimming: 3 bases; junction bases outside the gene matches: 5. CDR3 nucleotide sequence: TGTGCCAGCAGCATACAGGGGGCTGAAGAGACCCAGTACTTC. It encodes CASSIQGAEETQYF.

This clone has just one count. CDR3 sequence (DNA): TGTGCCAGCAGCCTATCCTACGAGCAGTACTTC. Translated, it gives CASSLSYEQYF. The chain links TRBV7-9 to TRBJ2-7; no definite D call. This CDR3 spans 11 amino acids. Trimming shortened V by 5 bases and J by 1 base, and 3 bases separated the two germline ends. From germline, CDR1 is SEHNR and CDR2 FQNEAQ (reference sequence).

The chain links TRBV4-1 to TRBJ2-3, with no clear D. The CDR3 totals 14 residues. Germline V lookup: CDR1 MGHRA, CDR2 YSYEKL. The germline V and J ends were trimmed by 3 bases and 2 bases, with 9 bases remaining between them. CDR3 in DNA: TGCGCCAGCAGCCACAGGCAGTTCACAGATACGCAGTATTTT. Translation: CASSHRQFTDTQYF.

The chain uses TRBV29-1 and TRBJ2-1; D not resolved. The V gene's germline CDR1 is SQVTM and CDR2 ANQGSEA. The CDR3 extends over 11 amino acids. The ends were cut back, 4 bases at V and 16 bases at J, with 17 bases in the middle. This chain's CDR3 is CSVGVRTYEFF. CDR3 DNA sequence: TGCAGCGTTGGGGTGCGGACCTACGAATTCTTC.

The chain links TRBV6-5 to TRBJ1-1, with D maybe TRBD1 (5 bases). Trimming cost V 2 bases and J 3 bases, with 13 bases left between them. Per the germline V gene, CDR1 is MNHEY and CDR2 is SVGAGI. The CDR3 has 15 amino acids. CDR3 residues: CASSYTTVEYTEAFF. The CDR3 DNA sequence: TGTGCCAGCAGTTACACGACAGTTGAGTACACTGAAGCTTTCTTT.

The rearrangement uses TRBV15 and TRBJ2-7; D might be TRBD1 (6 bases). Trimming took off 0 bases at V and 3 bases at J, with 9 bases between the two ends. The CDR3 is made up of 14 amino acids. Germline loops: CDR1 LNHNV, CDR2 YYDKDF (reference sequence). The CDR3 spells CATSRDYRDYEQYF. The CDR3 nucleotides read TGTGCCACCAGCAGAGATTACAGGGACTACGAGCAGTACTTC.